This T cell receptor (beta chain) was identified during a study of T cells in Graves' hyperthyroidism and ophthalmopathy. This clonotype was detected ten times or more. The CDR3 regions of TCR beta were amplified from RNA transcripts. The TCR CDR3 first-round RT-PCR relied on the HTBI primer set. TCRdb recomputed calls from the multiplex PCR reads with MiXCR, one row per CDR3 protein. The table shows around 400,000 distinct CDR3 sequences, with around a sixth occurring only once. Diagnosis of hyperthyroidism was new in patients aged 18 to 65, and its duration was under 2 months. From 9 to 10 ml of fresh peripheral blood, PBMCs were isolated. Source material: blood. This TCR was sampled from a woman under 30 with Graves' hyperthyroidism that later progressed to Graves' ophthalmopathy.

The CDR3 DNA reads TGTGCCAGCAGAAATATCGAAGGGACTAGCGGGAGGGCTAGCTCCTACGAGCAGTACTTC. Protein sequence: CASRNIEGTSGRASSYEQYF. The V call is TRBV28, the J call TRBJ2-7; 16 bases align to TRBD2. The germline V gene encodes CDR1 MDHEN and CDR2 SYDVKM. The V gene end was trimmed by 6 bases and the J gene end by 0 bases; junction bases not matched to a gene: 14. The CDR3 is made up of 20 amino acids.